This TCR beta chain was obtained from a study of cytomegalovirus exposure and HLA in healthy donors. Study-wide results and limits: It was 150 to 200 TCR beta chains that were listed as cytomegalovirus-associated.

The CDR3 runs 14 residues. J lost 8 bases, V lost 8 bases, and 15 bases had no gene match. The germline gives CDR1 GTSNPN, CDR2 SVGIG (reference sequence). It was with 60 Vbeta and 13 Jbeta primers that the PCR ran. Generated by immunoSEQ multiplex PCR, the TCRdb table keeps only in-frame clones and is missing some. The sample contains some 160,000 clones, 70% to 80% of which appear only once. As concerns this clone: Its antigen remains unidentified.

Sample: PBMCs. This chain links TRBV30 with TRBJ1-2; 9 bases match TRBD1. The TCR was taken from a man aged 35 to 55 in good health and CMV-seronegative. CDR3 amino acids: CALSSGTGSEGYTF. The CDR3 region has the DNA TGTGCCCTAAGCTCCGGGACAGGGAGTGAAGGCTACACCTTC.